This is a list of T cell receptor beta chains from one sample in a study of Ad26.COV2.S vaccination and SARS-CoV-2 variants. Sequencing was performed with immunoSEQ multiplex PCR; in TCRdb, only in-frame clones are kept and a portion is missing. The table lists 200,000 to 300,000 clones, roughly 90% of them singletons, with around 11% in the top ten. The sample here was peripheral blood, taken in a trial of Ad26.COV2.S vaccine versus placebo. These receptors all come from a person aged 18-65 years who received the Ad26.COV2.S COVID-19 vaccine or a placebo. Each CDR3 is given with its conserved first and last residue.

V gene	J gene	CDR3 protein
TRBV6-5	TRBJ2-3	CATTGGASTDTQYF
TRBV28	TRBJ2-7	CASSLNQGQGVEQYF
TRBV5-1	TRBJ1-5	CASSLGPGRKDQPQHF
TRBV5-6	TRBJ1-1	CASGGLITEAFF
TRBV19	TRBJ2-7	CASSAGTSGSAYEQYF
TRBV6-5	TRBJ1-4	CASSYGGRSNEKLFF
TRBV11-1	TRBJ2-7	CASSLVVKGPTYEQYF
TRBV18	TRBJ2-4	CASSPLPAAEVRNIQYF
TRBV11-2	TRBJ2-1	CASSFQAGGYNEQFF
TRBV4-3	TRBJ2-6	CASSLTAGTQGTGANVLTF
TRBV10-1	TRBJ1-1	CASSEGGNTEAFF
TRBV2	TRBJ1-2	CASMKGQGAYYGYTF
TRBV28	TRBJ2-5	CASSPAKGSAETQYF
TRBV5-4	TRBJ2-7	CASSPRTKEEQYF
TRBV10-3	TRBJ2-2	CAISPGLAANTGELFF
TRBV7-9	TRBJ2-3	CASSSAGRQGSSVYF
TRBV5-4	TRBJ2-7	CASSLYGTGSYEQYF
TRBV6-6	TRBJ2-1	CASRTPPSGSRQFF
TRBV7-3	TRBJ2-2	CASSLLQGNTGELFF
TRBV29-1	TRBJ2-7	CSVRGSYEQYF
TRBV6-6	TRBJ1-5	CASSETGAGNQPQHF
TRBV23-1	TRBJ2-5	CASSQSSHPAQETQYF
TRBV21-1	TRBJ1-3	CASSPLGVSGNTIYF
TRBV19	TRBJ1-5	CASSRQGGFDQPQHF
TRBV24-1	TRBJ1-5	CATSDGGMGDQPQHF
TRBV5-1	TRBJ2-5	CASQRGSGETQYF
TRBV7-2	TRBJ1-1	CASSPLSRGNTEAFF
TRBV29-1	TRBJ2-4	CSVLVGAKNIQYF
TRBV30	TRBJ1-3	CAWSTSSGNTIYF
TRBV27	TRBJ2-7	CASSFHRQGYEQYF
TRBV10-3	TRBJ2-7	CAISDGDREYF